The T cell receptor (beta chain) described here comes from a study of shared clonotypes between healthy human individuals. The CDR3 totals 16 residues. The V end was cut by 3 bases, the J end by 0 bases, with 12 bases between. The V gene's germline CDR1 is SGDLS and CDR2 YYNGEE. A deep-level run was used for the assay. Replicate sorted-subset PCRs were loaded with about 0.2 ug DNA, 25,000 to 30,000 T cell genomes. Method: immunoSEQ multiplex PCR; TCRdb's copy keeps in-frame clones and lacks some. The table has 550,000 to 600,000 clones, 95% to 98% seen once. Naive CD8 isolation took CD45RO-negative cells positively selected for CCR7 and excluded terminally differentiated effector memory CD45RA+ cells.

The sequence was collected from a man in his thirties or forties in good health. The chain joins TRBV9 to TRBJ2-2; maybe TRBD2 (5 bases). Input material: naive CD8+ T cells sorted from blood. The CDR3 spells CASSEEVSANTGELFF. DNA of the CDR3: TGTGCCAGCAGCGAGGAGGTCTCCGCGAACACCGGGGAGCTGTTTTTT.